A selection of T cell receptor beta chains follows, all from one sample in a study of T cells after yellow fever vaccination. TCRdb ran MiXCR on the 5' RACE reads and lists one entry per CDR3 protein. The data show some 48,000 distinct CDR3 sequences, with 6% to 7% seen just once and about 9.4% held by the top ten. Sample: PBMCs, either bulk or a sorted T-cell subset (CD4+, CD8+, memory, or dextramer-sorted; not recorded which), taken 45 days after the yellow fever booster vaccination. The receptors were gathered from a man younger than 40 who received the YFV17D yellow fever vaccine. Each CDR3 is given with its conserved first and last residue. Fields, in order: V gene, J gene, D gene, clone size, CDR3 DNA, CDR3 protein. The D gene is left open where the match is weak. Clone sizes are given selectively: once, few, many, or a class where the clone is expanded.

TRBV5-6	TRBJ1-5	TRBD1	few	TGTGCCAGCCAACGACAGGGACATCAGCCCCAGCATTTT	CASQRQGHQPQHF
TRBV11-2	TRBJ2-2	TRBD2	few	TGTGCCAGCAGCTTAGTCGCTAGCGGGAGCGGGGAGCTGTTTTTT	CASSLVASGSGELFF
TRBV6-1	TRBJ2-2	NA	few	TGTGCCAGCACCTCTGCGGGCAGGGGATACACCGGGGAGCTGTTTTTT	CASTSAGRGYTGELFF
TRBV20-1	TRBJ2-1	NA	many	TGCAGTGCTAGGGAAGACAGGAGAAATGAGCAGTTCTTC	CSAREDRRNEQFF
TRBV20-1	TRBJ2-1	NA	many	TGCAGTGCTGACAAGCTGGACCGCAATGAGCAGTTCTTC	CSADKLDRNEQFF
TRBV5-1	TRBJ2-5	TRBD1	few	TGCGCCAGCAGCATGGGACAGGGGGAAGAGACCCAGTACTTC	CASSMGQGEETQYF
TRBV10-3	TRBJ2-7	TRBD2	many	TGTGCCATCAGTCTGGGGAGGGTCGACGAGCAGTACTTC	CAISLGRVDEQYF
TRBV10-3	TRBJ2-5	TRBD2	many	TGTGCCATCAATCAACTAGCGGGGGAGACCCAGTACTTC	CAINQLAGETQYF
TRBV5-1	TRBJ1-2	TRBD1	few	TGCGCCAGCAGCTCCGGAGGACAGGCCGATGGCTACACCTTC	CASSSGGQADGYTF
TRBV6-2/TRBV6-3	TRBJ2-7	NA	NA	TGTGCCAGCAACCCTTTGGACGGGGGCCCTCGTTACGAGCAGTACTTC	CASNPLDGGPRYEQYF
TRBV20-1	TRBJ2-4	NA	many	TGCAGTGCTGTGGCCCTGGAGAAAAACATTCAGTACTTC	CSAVALEKNIQYF
TRBV7-2	TRBJ2-3	NA	many	TGTGCCAGCAGCTTTGGGATCACAGATACGCAGTATTTT	CASSFGITDTQYF
TRBV5-1	TRBJ1-5	NA	many	TGCGCCAGCAGCTTGGACGGGTATCAGCCCCAGCATTTT	CASSLDGYQPQHF
TRBV10-3	TRBJ2-5	TRBD2	many	TGTGCCGTTAAAGCGGGAGCGGTGGAGACCCAGTACTTC	CAVKAGAVETQYF
TRBV10-1	TRBJ2-3	NA	few	TGCGCCAGCAGTAGGGCCACAGATACGCAGTATTTT	CASSRATDTQYF
TRBV5-1	TRBJ2-1	NA	NA	TGCGCCAGCAGCGCGGGACTTCGTTACAATGAGCAGTTCTTC	CASSAGLRYNEQFF
TRBV11-2	TRBJ2-1	NA	NA	TGTGCCAGCAGCTTTAGCAATGAGCAGTTCTTC	CASSFSNEQFF
TRBV5-1	TRBJ1-2	TRBD1	many	TGCGCCAGCAGCGTGGACAGGGGGAGTAGCTACACCTTC	CASSVDRGSSYTF
TRBV11-2	TRBJ1-1	NA	many	TGTGCCAGCAGCGAGTCGGGGGGGGCGTTCGCCATCAACACTGAAGCTTTCTTT	CASSESGGAFAINTEAFF
TRBV20-1	TRBJ2-1	TRBD2	many	TGCAGTGCGGAGTTAGGGACTAGCGGGGCATATGAGCAGTTCTTC	CSAELGTSGAYEQFF
TRBV7-9	TRBJ2-7	NA	NA	TGTGCCAGCGGAGGTTGGGAGTCCTACGAGCAGTACTTC	CASGGWESYEQYF
TRBV4-2	TRBJ2-3	NA	many	TGTGCCAGCAGCCTCCCAGATCAAGTGGGGCTGGCAGATACGCAGTATTTT	CASSLPDQVGLADTQYF
TRBV7-2	TRBJ1-1	NA	many	TGTGCCAGCAGCTTAGGATACGGAACTGAAGCTTTCTTT	CASSLGYGTEAFF
TRBV29-1	TRBJ1-2	NA	NA	TGCAGCGTTTCACACGTGGGTGGCTACAGCTTC	CSVSHVGGYSF
TRBV7-2	TRBJ2-5	TRBD2	NA	TGTGCCAGCAGCGATCCCGGGGGAGGGCAAGGGTTGACCCAGTACTTC	CASSDPGGGQGLTQYF
TRBV6-2/TRBV6-3	TRBJ2-1	TRBD2	many	TGTGCCAGCAGTTACATGACCTTAGCGGGAGGATACAATGAGCAGTTCTTC	CASSYMTLAGGYNEQFF
TRBV5-1	TRBJ2-7	TRBD2	many	TGCGCCAGCAGCTTGGAGCCGGGACTAGCGGGAAACGAGCAGTACTTC	CASSLEPGLAGNEQYF
TRBV12-3/TRBV12-4	TRBJ2-1	TRBD2	many	TGTGCCAGCAGGGCTAGCGGGAGGATAAGGGAGCAGTTCTTC	CASRASGRIREQFF
TRBV3-1	TRBJ2-6	NA	many	TGTGCCAGCAGCCGCGGACGGTCCTCTGGGGCCAACGTCCTGACTTTC	CASSRGRSSGANVLTF
TRBV10-3	TRBJ2-1	NA	few	TGTGCCATCAGTGTCCTGGGGCAGTACAATGAGCAGTTCTTC	CAISVLGQYNEQFF
TRBV14	TRBJ2-7	NA	many	TGTGCCAGCAGCCATATCCTAGCGACCCAGACCTACGAGCAGTACTTC	CASSHILATQTYEQYF
TRBV20-1	TRBJ2-1	TRBD1	many	TGCAGTGCCGGAACGGGACAGGGATACAATGAGCAGTTCTTC	CSAGTGQGYNEQFF
TRBV7-2	TRBJ2-5	TRBD2	NA	TGTGCCAGCAGCGCCTTGGGACTAGCGGTACTTCAAGAGACCCAGTACTTC	CASSALGLAVLQETQYF
TRBV15	TRBJ2-2	NA	NA	TGTGCCACCAGCAGAGTGGAAAGGACCCAAGCTGCCGGGGAGCTGTTTTTT	CATSRVERTQAAGELFF
TRBV20-1	TRBJ2-3	TRBD1	many	TGCAGTGCTAGCCCGGGACAGGGCACAGATACGCAGTATTTT	CSASPGQGTDTQYF
TRBV7-7	TRBJ2-1	NA	many	TGTGCTAGCAGCTTCGGGACCCCTAGGAGCTCCTACAATGAGCAGTTCTTC	CASSFGTPRSSYNEQFF
TRBV2	TRBJ2-7	NA	many	TGTGCCAGCAGTTTCGCGGGACTTGCCTACGAGCAGTACTTC	CASSFAGLAYEQYF
TRBV12-3/TRBV12-4	TRBJ1-6	NA	few	TGTGCCAGCAGTTTCCAACGTTCACCCCTCCACTTT	CASSFQRSPLHF
TRBV5-1	TRBJ2-7	NA	many	TGCGCCAGCAGCTTGGCTCCGGGTAACGAGCAGTACTTC	CASSLAPGNEQYF
TRBV20-1	TRBJ2-7	NA	few	TGCAGTGCCCACTACGTCCGGAACTCCTACGAGCAGTACTTC	CSAHYVRNSYEQYF
TRBV18	TRBJ2-7	NA	many	TGTGCCAGCTCATTAGAGCGGTCCTACGAGCAGTACTTC	CASSLERSYEQYF
TRBV19	TRBJ2-1	NA	few	TGTGCCAGTAGTATCCAAACGGGGCAGGCAAGCTACAATGAGCAGTTCTTC	CASSIQTGQASYNEQFF
TRBV3-1	TRBJ2-1	NA	many	TGTGCCAGCAGCCAAGAGGATCCCGCGAGGCGTGAGCAGTTCTTC	CASSQEDPARREQFF
TRBV10-3	TRBJ1-5	NA	many	TGTGCCATCAGTGAGTCCGGCTATCAGCCCCAGCATTTT	CAISESGYQPQHF